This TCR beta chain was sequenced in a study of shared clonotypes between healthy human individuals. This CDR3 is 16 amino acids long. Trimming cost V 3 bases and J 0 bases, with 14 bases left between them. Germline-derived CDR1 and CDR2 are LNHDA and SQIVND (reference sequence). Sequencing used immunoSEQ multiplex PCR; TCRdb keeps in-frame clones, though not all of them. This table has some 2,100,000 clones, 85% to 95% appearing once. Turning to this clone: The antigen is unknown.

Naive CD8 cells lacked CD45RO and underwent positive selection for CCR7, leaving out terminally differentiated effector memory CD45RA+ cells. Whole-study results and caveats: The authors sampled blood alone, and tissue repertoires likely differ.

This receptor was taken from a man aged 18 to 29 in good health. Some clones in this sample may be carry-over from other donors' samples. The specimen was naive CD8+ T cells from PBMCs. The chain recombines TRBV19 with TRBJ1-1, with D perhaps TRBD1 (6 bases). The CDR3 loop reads CASSMDSHGMNTEAFF. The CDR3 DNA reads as TGTGCCAGTAGTATGGACAGCCATGGCATGAACACTGAAGCTTTCTTT.